This TCR beta chain was observed in a study of regulatory T cells in long-lasting Graves disease. In building TCR beta libraries, iRepertoire HTBI primers were used together with Arm-PCR of CDR3 regions. TCRdb analysed the multiplex PCR reads with MiXCR anew, one entry per CDR3 protein. This table has about 330,000 distinct CDR3 sequences, about a sixth appearing once. Of note for this clonotype: The antigen remains undetermined.

The CDR3 has 15 amino acids. Trimming cost V 4 bases and J 3 bases, with 10 bases left between them. From germline, CDR1 is MNHEY and CDR2 SVGEGT. General study results and limits: TRBV28 was favored in persistent disease, as were TRBJ1-2 and TRBJ2-5. Not thyroid tissue but only peripheral blood was studied.

Time point described: newly diagnosed GD, antithyroid drugs for less than 3 months. Making the TCR library involved RNA that had been extracted from PBMCs. The patient group derived from an endocrinology department in Xi'an, China. This sample was shared with a second study, whose subject was T cells in Graves' hyperthyroidism and ophthalmopathy. This second study says: Appearing also in blood were most of the thyroid clonotypes expanded above 0.001.

This sample comprised peripheral blood mononuclear cells (PBMCs), obtained at new diagnosis, from a patient treated with antithyroid drugs. The chain combines TRBV6-2 or TRBV6-3 with TRBJ1-6, with a tentative D call TRBD1 (5 bases). The clonotype comes from a young woman with Graves disease. The CDR3 protein is CASSSGTLYNSPLHF. The CDR3 DNA follows: TGTGCCAGCAGTTCCGGGACCCTCTATAATTCACCCCTCCACTTT.